The clone carrying this T cell receptor (beta chain) was observed a handful of times. Its antigen remains unidentified. This record belongs to a study of T cells after yellow fever vaccination. It was through 5'RACE template switching that TCR cDNA was made, with a universal primer site and UMIs added. TCRdb ran MiXCR on the 5' RACE reads and lists one entry per CDR3 protein. The table lists some 670,000 distinct CDR3 sequences, approximately 13% of them singletons. The ends lost 8 bases at V and 6 bases at J; junction bases unmatched: 6. The CDR3 extends over 14 amino acids. Germline loops: CDR1 ENHRY, CDR2 SYGVKD. Study observations and caveats: One caveat is that FACS-sorted repertoires could contain abundant clonotypes contaminating from the bulk population. Post-booster repertoires again held most primary-vaccination clones (approximately 96% CD4, roughly 89% CD8).

The source of this sequence is a man under 40 who received the YFV17D yellow fever vaccine. The sequencing here drew on PBMCs, taken on the day of the yellow fever booster vaccination. The rearrangement uses TRBV10-3 and TRBJ2-1, with TRBD2 matching over 11 bases. The DNA for the CDR3 is TGTGCCATCGGGCTAGCGGGAGGCCTCAATGAGCAGTTCTTC. Its protein product is CAIGLAGGLNEQFF.